This paragraph covers one TCR beta chain sequence. The antigen is undetermined. These data come from a study of CD8 T cells in Susac syndrome. Study-wide findings and caveats: As the study acknowledged, the number of individuals who were part of its TCR sequencing and HLA analysis was relatively small.

With random hexamers, 0.5 to 1 ug RNA was reverse transcribed. A multiplex approach, immunoSEQ multiplex PCR, amplified TCR beta CDR3 across 54 Vbeta and 13 Jbeta. TCRdb re-analysed the immunoSEQ multiplex PCR reads in MiXCR, keeping a single row per CDR3 protein. Of around 71,000 distinct CDR3 sequences listed, over 95% are singletons. This CDR3 is built from 13 residues. Trimming took 6 bases from V and 8 from J; bases not matched to a gene: 7. Germline-derived CDR1 and CDR2 are SGHAT and FQNNGV. Treatment-naive patients with stable or active relapsing-remitting disease were the multiple sclerosis controls.

This receptor was obtained from a human donor with multiple sclerosis. V is TRBV11-2 and J is TRBJ2-1, with 7 bases aligning to TRBD1. Specimen: CD4+ T cells from PBMCs. The CDR3 region has the DNA TGTGCCAGCAGGTCCGGGACAGCTGATGAGCAGTTCTTC. Its protein is CASRSGTADEQFF. Full variable domain (missing parts from reference TRBV11-2 and TRBJ2-1): EAGVAQSPRYKIIEKRQSVAFWCNPISGHATLYWYQQILGQGPKLLIQFQNNGVVDDSQLPKDRFSAERLKGVDSTLKIQPAKLEDSAVYLCASRSGTADEQFFGPGTRLTVL.